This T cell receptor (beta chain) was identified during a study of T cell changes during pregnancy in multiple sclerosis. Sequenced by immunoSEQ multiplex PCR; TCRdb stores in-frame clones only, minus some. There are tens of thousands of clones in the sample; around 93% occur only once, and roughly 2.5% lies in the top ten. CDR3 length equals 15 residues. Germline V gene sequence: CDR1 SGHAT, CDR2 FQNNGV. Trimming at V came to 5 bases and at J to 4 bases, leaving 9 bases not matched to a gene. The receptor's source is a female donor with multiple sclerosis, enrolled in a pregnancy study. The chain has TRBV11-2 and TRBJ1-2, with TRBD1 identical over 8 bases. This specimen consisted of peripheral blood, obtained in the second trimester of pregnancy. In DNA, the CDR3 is TGTGCCAGCAGCCAACAAATCGGGACAGGCTATGGCTACACCTTC. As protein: CASSQQIGTGYGYTF.